This T cell receptor (beta chain) is drawn from a study of blood T cells in healthy people across ages. General study findings and limits: The unknown donor CMV status may have confounded expanded clonotype changes.

Whenever a sample was processed, at least 6.5 million PBMCs were isolated. Total RNA, at least 5.5 micrograms per sample, came from PBMCs. In germline, CDR1 is SEHNR, CDR2 FQNEAQ (reference sequence). Trimming removed 5 bases from V and 4 bases from J; junction bases left unmatched: 6. This CDR3 spans 16 amino acids. A second PCR of 7 to 11 cycles used a sample-barcoded 5' primer and a J-beta primer mix. Every cDNA molecule carried a tag from a template-switch adaptor bearing 12 random nucleotides. TCRdb redid the calling of the 5' RACE reads with MiXCR, one entry per CDR3 protein. The repertoire holds 650,000 to 950,000 distinct CDR3 sequences, approximately 48% seen once, with roughly 19% in the top ten. With regard to this clonotype: The antigen is not known.

This clonotype was obtained from a man aged 55-75 years in good health. The chain uses TRBV7-9 and TRBJ2-1; TRBD2 aligns across 12 bases. Sequencing was performed on blood. In DNA form, the CDR3 reads TGTGCCAGCAGCCCCTCGACTAGCGGGGGTTACAATGAGCAGTTCTTC. Translated: CASSPSTSGGYNEQFF.